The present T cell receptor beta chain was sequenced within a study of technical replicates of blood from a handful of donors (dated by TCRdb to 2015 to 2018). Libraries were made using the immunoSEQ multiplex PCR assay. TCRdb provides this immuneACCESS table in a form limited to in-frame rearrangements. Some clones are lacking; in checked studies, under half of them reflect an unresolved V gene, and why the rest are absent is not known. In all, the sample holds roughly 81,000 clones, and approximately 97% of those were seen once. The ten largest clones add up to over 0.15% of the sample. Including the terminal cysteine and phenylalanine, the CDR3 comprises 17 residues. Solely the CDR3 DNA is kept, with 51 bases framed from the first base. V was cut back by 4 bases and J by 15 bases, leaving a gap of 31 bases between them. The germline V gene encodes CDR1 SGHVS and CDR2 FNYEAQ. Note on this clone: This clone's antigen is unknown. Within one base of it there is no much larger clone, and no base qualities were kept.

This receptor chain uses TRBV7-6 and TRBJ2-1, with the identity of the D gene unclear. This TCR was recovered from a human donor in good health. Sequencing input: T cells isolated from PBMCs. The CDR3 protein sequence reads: CASSYNGQLSLSGPLFF. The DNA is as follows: TGTGCCAGCAGCTATAACGGTCAGCTTAGTCTGTCAGGTCCTTTGTTCTTC.